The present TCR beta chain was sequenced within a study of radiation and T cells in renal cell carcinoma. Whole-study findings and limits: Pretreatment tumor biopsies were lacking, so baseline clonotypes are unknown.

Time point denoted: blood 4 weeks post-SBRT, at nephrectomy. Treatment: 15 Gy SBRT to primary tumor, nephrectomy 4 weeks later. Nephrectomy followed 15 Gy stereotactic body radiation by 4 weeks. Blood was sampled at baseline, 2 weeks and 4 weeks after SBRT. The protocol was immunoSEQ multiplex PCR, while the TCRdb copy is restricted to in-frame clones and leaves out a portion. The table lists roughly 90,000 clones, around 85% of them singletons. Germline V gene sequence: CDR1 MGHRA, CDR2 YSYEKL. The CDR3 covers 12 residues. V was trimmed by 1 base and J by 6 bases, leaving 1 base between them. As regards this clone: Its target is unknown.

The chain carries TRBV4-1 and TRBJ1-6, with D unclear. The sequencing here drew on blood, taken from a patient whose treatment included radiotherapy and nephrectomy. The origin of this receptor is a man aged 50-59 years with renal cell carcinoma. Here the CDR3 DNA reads TGCGCCAGCAGCCAAGCTAATTCACCCCTCCACTTT. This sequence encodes CASSQANSPLHF.